The TCR beta chain described here comes from a study of T cells in Graves' hyperthyroidism and ophthalmopathy (dated by TCRdb to between 2017 and 2020). About the full investigation: Peripheral blood was collected at initial diagnosis, before any treatment. To identify TCR V-J signatures that set the groups apart, the researchers used a discovery cohort of about a hundred patients, made up of roughly 45 with Graves' ophthalmopathy and some 60 with stable Graves' hyperthyroidism. Prospective prediction of ophthalmopathy was tested in an independent validation cohort consisting of 18 hyperthyroidism patients and some 16 patients who later progressed to ophthalmopathy. The approximately 90 discovery patients were randomly split 7:3 into training and test sets. The study also compared thyroid tissue and blood T-cell repertoires from several Graves' hyperthyroidism patients. After blood sampling, hyperthyroidism patients were treated with methimazole at a starting dose of 30 mg daily, and ophthalmopathy patients were treated with high-dose intravenous methylprednisolone. The paper reports TCR Vbeta CDR3 sequencing of about 140 peripheral blood samples: around 41 ophthalmopathy, roughly 80 hyperthyroidism and around 17 progressor patients.

Ophthalmopathy patients had moderately to severely active disease, Clinical Activity Score of at least 3, NOSPECS grade of at least 4, and duration under 3 months. Patients with uncontrolled infections, other autoimmune diseases, pregnancy or lactation were excluded. Diagnoses were based on clinical symptoms, serum thyroxine and TRAb, thyroid ultrasound and orbital computed tomography. PBMCs were isolated from approximately 10 ml of fresh peripheral blood by Ficoll-Paque density gradient centrifugation. Total RNA was extracted using Trizol reagent, and RNA quality was assessed on an Agilent 2100 Bioanalyzer. Study-level results and caveats: In validation, progression to ophthalmopathy was predicted by the model with 65% to 71% sensitivity and under 85% specificity, a median of approximately 7.1 months before onset. Most expanded thyroid clonotypes (frequency above 0.001) were also found in blood, which suggests that blood repertoires may mirror thyroid immune responses. Sample size was not statistically predetermined, and investigators were not blinded to group allocation. A model built on a 13 V-J signature distinguished ophthalmopathy from stable hyperthyroidism, reaching roughly 88% sensitivity and 81% to 83% specificity in cross-validation and 80%/75% in testing.

The germline V gene sets CDR1 to ENHRY and CDR2 to SYGVKD. From its cysteine to its phenylalanine, the CDR3 spans 13 amino acids. Only CDR3 DNA remains: 39 bases, in frame from the first base. A distance of 14 bases separates the germline ends of V and J, which lose 8 bases and 3 bases respectively. The TCR beta CDR3 regions were amplified from RNA transcripts. The TCR CDR3 was subjected to a first round of RT-PCR using the HTBI primer set and the Qiagen OneStep RT-PCR kit. The libraries were constructed in a second round of multiplex PCR and then size-selected and purified. The libraries were sequenced on an Illumina HiSeq2000 using paired-end 100 bp reads. The paper's processing steps were these. Raw data were processed with SOAPnuke, discarding reads with adapters, uncalled bases, mean Phred below 15, or no exact constant-primer or identifier match. High-quality paired reads were merged with COPE v1.2.5, and unique nucleotide sequences were defined as clonotypes. MiTCR v1.1 was used to align clonotypes to the IMGT TRBV, TRBD and TRBJ reference segments. Only V-J combinations with frequency above 0.0001, covering 99% to 99.2% of repertoires, were analysed. A TCS score was defined as the ratio of F50 (clonal expansion) to E x V (chaos), with BLOSUM62-based TCRdist applied between CDR3 peptides within each V-J. Welch's t-statistics and random forest reduced 514 V-J features to roughly 13, which were used in a naive Bayes classifier (R e1071). The raw public data were reprocessed by TCRdb itself: fastp quality trimming at Q25, MiXCR clonotype calling, in-frame beta chains only. Rows with a matching CDR3 protein are joined into one entry that keeps the most common DNA and genes. The authors' filters were not applied to this entry. For this sample there are almost 500,000 distinct CDR3 sequences; approximately 23% appear just once. The top ten hold approximately 54% of the sample.

As regards this clonotype: Its antigen is still unknown. Base qualities were left out, and no much larger clone turns up one base away.

The sequencing input was blood. The chain uses TRBV10-3 and TRBJ2-7; the D assignment is uncertain and may be TRBD1 or TRBD2, with 5 bases supporting each. The clonotype comes from a woman between 65 and 79 years old with Graves' ophthalmopathy. The CDR3 amino acid sequence is: CAIARDQNYEQYF. The sequenced DNA: TGTGCCATCGCTAGGGACCAAAACTACGAGCAGTACTTC.